The sequence of this TCR beta chain was determined in a study of PD-1 blockade in classical Hodgkin lymphoma. J gave up 2 bases and V 5 bases, and 7 bases lay outside the gene matches. Germline values: CDR1 SGHNT, CDR2 YENEEA. The CDR3 is 17 residues long. This clone has a single count. Clones were read by immunoSEQ multiplex PCR, and TCRdb kept only the in-frame ones, dropping some. The sample lists about 24,000 clones, 81% occurring once. Noted time point: cycle 4 day 1 (C4D1), after five to seven weeks of nivolumab. Every patient had relapsed following autologous stem cell transplantation, and cohorts differed in brentuximab vedotin exposure.

This chain joins TRBV11-3 and TRBJ2-6; 9 positions match TRBD1. Source: peripheral blood mononuclear cells (PBMCs), taken before the fourth cycle of nivolumab. This TCR derives from a human donor with classical Hodgkin lymphoma. DNA for the CDR3: TGTGCCAGCAGCATACCGGGACAGGGTGCTGGGGCCAACGTCCTGACTTTC. Translation gives CASSIPGQGAGANVLTF.